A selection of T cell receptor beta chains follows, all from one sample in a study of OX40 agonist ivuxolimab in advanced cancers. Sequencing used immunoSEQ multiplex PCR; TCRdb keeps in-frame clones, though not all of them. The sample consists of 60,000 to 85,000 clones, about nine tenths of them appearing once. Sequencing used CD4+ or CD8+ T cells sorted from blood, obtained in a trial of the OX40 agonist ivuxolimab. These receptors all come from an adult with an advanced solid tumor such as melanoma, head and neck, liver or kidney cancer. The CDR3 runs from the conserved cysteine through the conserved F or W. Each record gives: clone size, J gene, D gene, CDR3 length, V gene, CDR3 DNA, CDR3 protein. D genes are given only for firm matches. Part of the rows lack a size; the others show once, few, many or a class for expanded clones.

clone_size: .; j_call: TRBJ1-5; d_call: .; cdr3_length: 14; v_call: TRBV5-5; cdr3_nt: TGTGCCAGCAGCTTGCAGGGTTCGGGTCAGCCCCAGCATTTT; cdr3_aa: CASSLQGSGQPQHF
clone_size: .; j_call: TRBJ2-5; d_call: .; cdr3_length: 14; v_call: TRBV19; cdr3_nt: TGTGCCAGTAGTTTCTACGCTGGCGAAGAGACCCAGTACTTC; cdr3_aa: CASSFYAGEETQYF
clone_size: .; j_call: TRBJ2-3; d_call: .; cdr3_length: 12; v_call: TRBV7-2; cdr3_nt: TGTGCCAGCAGCTCTGAGGGAACTACGCAGTATTTT; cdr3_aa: CASSSEGTTQYF
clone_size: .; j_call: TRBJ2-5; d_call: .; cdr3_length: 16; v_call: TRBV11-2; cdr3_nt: TGTGCCAGCAGCTTTGGAAGGGGGGCCCGTCAAGAGACCCAGTACTTC; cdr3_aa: CASSFGRGARQETQYF
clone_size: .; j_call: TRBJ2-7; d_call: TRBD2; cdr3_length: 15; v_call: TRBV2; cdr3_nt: TGTGCCAGCTCACGATCGGGACTAGCGGCGGGGGAGCAGTACTTC; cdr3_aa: CASSRSGLAAGEQYF
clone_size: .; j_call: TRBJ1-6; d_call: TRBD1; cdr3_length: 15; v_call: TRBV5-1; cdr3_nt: TGCGCCAGCAGCTCTACCGGGACAGGGGACTCACCCCTCCACTTT; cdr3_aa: CASSSTGTGDSPLHF
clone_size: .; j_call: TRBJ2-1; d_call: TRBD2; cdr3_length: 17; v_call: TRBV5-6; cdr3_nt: TGTGCCAGCAGCTTGGGGTGGACTAGCGGATACTACAATGAGCAGTTCTTC; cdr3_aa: CASSLGWTSGYYNEQFF
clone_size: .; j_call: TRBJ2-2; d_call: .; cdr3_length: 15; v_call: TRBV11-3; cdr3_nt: TGTGCCAGCAGCTTAGGGCAGGGGAACACCGGGGAGCTGTTTTTT; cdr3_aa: CASSLGQGNTGELFF
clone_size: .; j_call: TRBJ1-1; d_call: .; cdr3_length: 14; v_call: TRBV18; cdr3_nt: TGTGCCAGCTCACCACGTAGGACCTACACTGAAGCTTTCTTT; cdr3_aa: CASSPRRTYTEAFF
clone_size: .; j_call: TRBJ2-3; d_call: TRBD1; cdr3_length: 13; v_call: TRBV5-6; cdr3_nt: TGTGCCAGCAGCAGGGACAGGGTAGATACGCAGTATTTT; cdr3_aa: CASSRDRVDTQYF
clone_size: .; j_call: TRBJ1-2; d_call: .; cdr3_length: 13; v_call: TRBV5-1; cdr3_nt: TGCGCCAGCAGCTTGGGGCAGGGGAGTGGCTACACCTTC; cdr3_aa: CASSLGQGSGYTF
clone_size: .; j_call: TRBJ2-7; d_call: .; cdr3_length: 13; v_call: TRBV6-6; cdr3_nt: TGTGCCAGCAGGCGCAGCAGGGTGGGAGAGCAGTACTTC; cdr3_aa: CASRRSRVGEQYF
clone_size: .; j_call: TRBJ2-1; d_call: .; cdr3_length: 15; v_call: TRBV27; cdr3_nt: TGTGCCAGCAGTCCTTACAGGGAGTCCCTAAATGAGCAGTTCTTC; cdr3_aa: CASSPYRESLNEQFF
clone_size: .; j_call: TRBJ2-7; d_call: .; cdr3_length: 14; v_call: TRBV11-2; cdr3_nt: TGTGCCAGCAGCTTAAACAGGCTTTCCTACGAGCAGTACTTC; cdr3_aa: CASSLNRLSYEQYF
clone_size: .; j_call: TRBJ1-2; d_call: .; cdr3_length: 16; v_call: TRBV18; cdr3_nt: TGTGCCAGCTCACAAACGGAAATCGGGAACCGTTATGGCTACACCTTC; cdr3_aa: CASSQTEIGNRYGYTF
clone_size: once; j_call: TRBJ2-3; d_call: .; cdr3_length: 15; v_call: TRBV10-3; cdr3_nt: TGTGCCATCAGTTTAGGGCCCGTCCAGGGAGATACGCAGTATTTT; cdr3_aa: CAISLGPVQGDTQYF
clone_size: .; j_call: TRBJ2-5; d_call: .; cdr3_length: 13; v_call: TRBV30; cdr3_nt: TGTGCCTGGAGTGTAAGAGGGGGGGAGACCCAGTACTTC; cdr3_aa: CAWSVRGGETQYF
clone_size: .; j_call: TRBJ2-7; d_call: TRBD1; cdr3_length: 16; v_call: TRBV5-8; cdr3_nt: TGTGCCAGCAGCTTGTACGGACAGGGCCTCTCCTACGAGCAGTACTTC; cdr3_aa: CASSLYGQGLSYEQYF
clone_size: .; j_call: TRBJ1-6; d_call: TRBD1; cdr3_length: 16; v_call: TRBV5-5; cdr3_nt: TGTGCCAGCAGCTCGATGGGACAGAACTATAATTCACCCCTCCACTTT; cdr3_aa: CASSSMGQNYNSPLHF
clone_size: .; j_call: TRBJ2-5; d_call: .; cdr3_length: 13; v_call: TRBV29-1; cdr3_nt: TGCAGCGTTCGGACAGCTCCACAAGAGACCCAGTACTTC; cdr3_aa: CSVRTAPQETQYF
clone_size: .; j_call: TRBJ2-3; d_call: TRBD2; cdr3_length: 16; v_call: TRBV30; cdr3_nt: TGTGCCTGGAGCCGGCGGACTAGCGGGGAAACAGATACGCAGTATTTT; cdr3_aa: CAWSRRTSGETDTQYF
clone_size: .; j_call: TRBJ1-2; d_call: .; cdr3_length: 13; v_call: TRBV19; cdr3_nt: TGTGCCAGTAGATACGACGGGAACTATGGCTACACCTTC; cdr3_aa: CASRYDGNYGYTF
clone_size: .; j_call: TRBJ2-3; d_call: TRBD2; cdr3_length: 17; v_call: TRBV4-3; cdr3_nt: TGCGCCAGCAGCCAAGGGGGTGGCGGGGGGCTCACAGATACGCAGTATTTT; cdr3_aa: CASSQGGGGGLTDTQYF
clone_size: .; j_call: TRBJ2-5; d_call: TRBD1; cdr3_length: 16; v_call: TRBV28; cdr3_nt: TGTGCCAGCAGTCCGACAGGGCTGAATCTCCAAGAGACCCAGTACTTC; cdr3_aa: CASSPTGLNLQETQYF
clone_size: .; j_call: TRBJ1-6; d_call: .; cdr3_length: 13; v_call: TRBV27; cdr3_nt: TGTGCCAGCAGTTTATCGTATGATTCACCCCTCCACTTT; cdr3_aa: CASSLSYDSPLHF
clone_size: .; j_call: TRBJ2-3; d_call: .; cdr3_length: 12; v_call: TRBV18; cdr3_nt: TGTGCCAGCTCACCGTCCACAGATACGCAGTATTTT; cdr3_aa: CASSPSTDTQYF
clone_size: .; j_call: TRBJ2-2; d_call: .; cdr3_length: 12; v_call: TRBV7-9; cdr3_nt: TGTGCCAGCAGCTGGGGAGGCGGGGAGCTGTTTTTT; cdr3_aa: CASSWGGGELFF
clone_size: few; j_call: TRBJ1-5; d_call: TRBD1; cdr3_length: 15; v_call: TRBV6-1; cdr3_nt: TGTGCCAGCAGTGTGGGGACAGGGATCAATCAGCCCCAGCATTTT; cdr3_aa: CASSVGTGINQPQHF
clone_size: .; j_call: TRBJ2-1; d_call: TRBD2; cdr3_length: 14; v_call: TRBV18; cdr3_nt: TGTGCCAGCTCCGGGACTAGCTCCTACAATGAGCAGTTCTTC; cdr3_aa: CASSGTSSYNEQFF
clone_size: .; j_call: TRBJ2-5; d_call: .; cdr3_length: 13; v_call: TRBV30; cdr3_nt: TGTGCCTGGAGTGTAAAGGGGTCGGAGACCCAGTACTTC; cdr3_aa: CAWSVKGSETQYF
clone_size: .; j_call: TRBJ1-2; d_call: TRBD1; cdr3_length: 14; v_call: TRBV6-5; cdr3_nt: TGTGCCAGCAGTTACGGCGGGACAGCTTCTGGCTACACCTTC; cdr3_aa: CASSYGGTASGYTF
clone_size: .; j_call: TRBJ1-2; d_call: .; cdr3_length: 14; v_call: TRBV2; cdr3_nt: TGTGCCAGCAGTGTTAAGGCGGCTGACTATGGCTACACCTTC; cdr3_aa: CASSVKAADYGYTF
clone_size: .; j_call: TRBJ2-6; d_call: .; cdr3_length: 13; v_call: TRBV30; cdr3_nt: TGTGCCTGGAGTTTCTTAGGGGCCAACGTCCTGACTTTC; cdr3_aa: CAWSFLGANVLTF
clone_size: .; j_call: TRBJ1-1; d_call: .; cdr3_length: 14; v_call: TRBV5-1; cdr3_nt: TGCGCCAGCAGCTTGGATAATCGGGGGGCTGAAGCTTTCTTT; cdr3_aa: CASSLDNRGAEAFF
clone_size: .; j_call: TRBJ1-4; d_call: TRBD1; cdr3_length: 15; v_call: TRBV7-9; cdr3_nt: TGTGCCAGCAGCTCCAAGGGGGCAGATAATGAAAAACTGTTTTTT; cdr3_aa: CASSSKGADNEKLFF
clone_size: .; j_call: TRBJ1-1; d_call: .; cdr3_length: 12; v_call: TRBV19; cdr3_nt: TGTGCCAGTAGTATCGTCAGGGGAGAAGCTTTCTTT; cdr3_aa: CASSIVRGEAFF
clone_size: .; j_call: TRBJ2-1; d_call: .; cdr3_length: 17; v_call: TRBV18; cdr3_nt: TGTGCCAGCTCACCAGGGCGCCGACGAGGCGCACACAATGAGCAGTTCTTC; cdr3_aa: CASSPGRRRGAHNEQFF
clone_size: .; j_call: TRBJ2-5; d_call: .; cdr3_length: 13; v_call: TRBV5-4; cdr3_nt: TGTGCCAGCAGCTTGGGTATACAAGAGACCCAGTACTTC; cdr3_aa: CASSLGIQETQYF
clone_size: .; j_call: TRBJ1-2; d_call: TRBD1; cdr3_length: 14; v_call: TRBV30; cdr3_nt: TGTGCCTGGGGCATGACAGGGGGGATCTATGGCTACACCTTC; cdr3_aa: CAWGMTGGIYGYTF
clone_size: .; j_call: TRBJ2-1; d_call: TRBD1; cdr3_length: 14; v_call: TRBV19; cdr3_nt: TGTGCCAGTAGGCCAGGGGGCGCCCCCAATGAGCAGTTCTTC; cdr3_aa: CASRPGGAPNEQFF
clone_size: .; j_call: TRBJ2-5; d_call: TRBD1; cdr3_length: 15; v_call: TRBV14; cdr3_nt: TGTGCCAGCAGCCAAGATCGACAGGGACAAGAGACCCAGTACTTC; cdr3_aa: CASSQDRQGQETQYF
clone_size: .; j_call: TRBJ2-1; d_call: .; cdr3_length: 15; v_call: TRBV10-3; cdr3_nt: TGTGCCATCAGCCCTCGGTCCGAGACCTACAATGAGCAGTTCTTC; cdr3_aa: CAISPRSETYNEQFF